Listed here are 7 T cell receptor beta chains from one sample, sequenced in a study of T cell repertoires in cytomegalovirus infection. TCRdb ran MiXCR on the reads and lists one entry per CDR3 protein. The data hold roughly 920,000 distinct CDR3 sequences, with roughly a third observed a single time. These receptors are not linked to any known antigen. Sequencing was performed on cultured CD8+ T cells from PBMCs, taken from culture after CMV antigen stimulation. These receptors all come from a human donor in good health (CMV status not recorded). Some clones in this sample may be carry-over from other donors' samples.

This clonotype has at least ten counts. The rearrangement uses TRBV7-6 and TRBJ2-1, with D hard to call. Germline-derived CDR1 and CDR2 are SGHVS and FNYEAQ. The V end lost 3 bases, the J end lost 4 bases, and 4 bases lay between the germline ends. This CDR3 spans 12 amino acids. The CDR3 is CASSFAYNEQFF. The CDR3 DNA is TGTGCCAGCAGCTTTGCATACAATGAGCAGTTCTTC.

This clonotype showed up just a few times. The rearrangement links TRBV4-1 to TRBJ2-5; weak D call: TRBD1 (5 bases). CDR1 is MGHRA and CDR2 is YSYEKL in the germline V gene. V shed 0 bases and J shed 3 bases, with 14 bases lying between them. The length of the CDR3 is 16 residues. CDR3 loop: CASSQETGRSKETQYF. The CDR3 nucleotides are TGCGCCAGCAGCCAAGAAACAGGACGTAGTAAAGAGACCCAGTACTTC.

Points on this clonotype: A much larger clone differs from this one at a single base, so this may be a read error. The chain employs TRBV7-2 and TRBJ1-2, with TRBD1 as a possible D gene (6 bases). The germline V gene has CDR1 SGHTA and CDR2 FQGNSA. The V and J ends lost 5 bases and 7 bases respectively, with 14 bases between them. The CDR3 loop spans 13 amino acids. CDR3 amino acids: CASSDLGGAGYTF. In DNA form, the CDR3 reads TGTGCCAGCAGCGACCTGGGGGGGGCTGGCTACACCTTC.

The DNA of the CDR3 is TGTGCCAGTACCAATGAGCTAGGTCTCGGGTATCAGCCCCAGCATTTT. The encoded protein is CASTNELGLGYQPQHF. The gene calls are TRBV19 and TRBJ1-5; D is unclear. The CDR3 consists of 16 residues. The germline gives CDR1 LNHDA, CDR2 SQIVND (reference sequence). V lost 7 bases, J lost 5 bases, and 21 bases lay in between.

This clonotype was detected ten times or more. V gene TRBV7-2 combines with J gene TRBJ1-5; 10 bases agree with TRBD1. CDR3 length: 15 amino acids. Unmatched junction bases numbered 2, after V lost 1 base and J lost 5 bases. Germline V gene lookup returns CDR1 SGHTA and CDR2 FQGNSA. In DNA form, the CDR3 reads TGTGCCAGCAGCTTAGGACAGGGGGCAGATCAGCCCCAGCATTTT. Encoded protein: CASSLGQGADQPQHF.

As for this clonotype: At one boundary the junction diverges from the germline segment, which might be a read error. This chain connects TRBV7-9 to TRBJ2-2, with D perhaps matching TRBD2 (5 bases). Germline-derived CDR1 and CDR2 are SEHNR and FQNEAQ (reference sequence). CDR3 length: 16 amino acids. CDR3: CTSSTYSGVASGELFF. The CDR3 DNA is TGTACCAGCAGCACCTATTCCGGGGTGGCCTCCGGGGAGCTGTTTTTT.

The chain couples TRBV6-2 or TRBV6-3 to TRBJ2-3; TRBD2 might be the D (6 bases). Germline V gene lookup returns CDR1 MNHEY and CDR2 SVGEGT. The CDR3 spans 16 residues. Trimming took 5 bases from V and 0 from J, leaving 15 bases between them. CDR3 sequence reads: CASSVGEEKSTDTQYF. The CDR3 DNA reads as TGTGCCAGCAGTGTGGGGGAGGAAAAAAGCACAGATACGCAGTATTTT.